This T cell receptor (beta chain) came from a study of OX40 agonist ivuxolimab in advanced cancers. Looking at the study overall: Patients treated during dose escalation were battling hepatocellular carcinoma, melanoma, renal cell or head and neck cancer.

This table comes from immunoSEQ multiplex PCR, and its TCRdb copy is limited to in-frame clones, with some not included. Of under 90,000 clones listed, 90% to 95% are singletons. Germline V gene sequence: CDR1 MNHEY, CDR2 SVGAGI. The ends were cut back, 2 bases at V and 3 bases at J, with 14 bases in the middle. CDR3 length equals 15 residues. J is TRBJ2-7 and V is TRBV6-5; D gene unclear. The TCR was taken from an adult with an advanced solid tumor such as melanoma, head and neck, liver or kidney cancer. The sequencing used CD4+ or CD8+ T cells sorted from blood, collected in a trial of the OX40 agonist ivuxolimab. For the CDR3, the DNA is TGTGCCAGCAGTTACACGACAAGGGTCAACTACGAGCAGTACTTC. Translation: CASSYTTRVNYEQYF.